The clone carrying this TCR beta chain was seen just once. Individuals aged about 18 to 89 years were recruited from about two dozen US areas. The data are from a study of blood T cell repertoires in COVID-19. Overall study: The analysed material was cDNA or gDNA that came from T cells, B-cell-depleted T cells, or PBMCs.

The data were produced by immunoSEQ multiplex PCR, yet TCRdb's version contains in-frame clones alone and is incomplete. This table has 190,000 or so clones, more than 70% appearing once. Per germline, CDR1 MDHEN and CDR2 SYDVKM. J gave up 6 bases and V 5 bases, and 9 bases lay outside the gene matches. The CDR3 loop spans 15 amino acids. V and J are TRBV28 and TRBJ1-4; 7 nucleotides match TRBD1. The clonotype originates from a woman in her twenties or thirties who had recovered from COVID-19. The sample taken for sequencing was PBMCs or T cells enriched from blood (not recorded which). CDR3 sequence: CASSNADRVDEKLFF. The CDR3, as DNA: TGTGCCAGCAGTAATGCCGACAGGGTAGATGAAAAACTGTTTTTT.